The 27 T cell receptor beta chains presented below share a single source sample, sequenced in a study of blood T cell repertoires in COVID-19. Using immunoSEQ multiplex PCR, the repertoire was profiled, and TCRdb retains in-frame clones only, with some absent. The table has around 100,000 clones, 85% to 90% seen once; the top ten hold more than 14%. Sequencing input: peripheral blood. The receptor set was obtained from a man aged 45-65 years with acute or convalescent COVID-19.

J is TRBJ2-2 and V is TRBV4-1, with unresolved D. Trimming left V 2 bases short and J 2 bases short, with 15 bases between. The CDR3 is 17 residues long. CDR1 MGHRA and CDR2 YSYEKL come from the germline V gene. The CDR3: CASSQSTSSANTGELFF. The DNA of the CDR3 is TGCGCCAGCAGCCAATCCACCTCCAGCGCTAACACCGGGGAGCTGTTTTTT.

The V gene is TRBV27, the J gene TRBJ1-2; D possibly corresponds to TRBD1 (6 bases). The CDR3 spans 16 residues. V was cut by 4 bases and J by 2 bases, with 17 bases left in between. Germline V CDR1 and CDR2: MNHEY, SMNVEV (reference sequence). The CDR3 spells CASSSLATGLNYGYTF. CDR3 bases: TGTGCCAGCAGTTCCCTCGCGACAGGATTGAACTATGGCTACACCTTC.

This sequence joins TRBV30 and TRBJ2-7; D gene uncertain. The CDR3 has 14 residues. Trimming left V 0 bases short and J 2 bases short, with 11 bases between. Looked up from germline, CDR1 is GTSNPN and CDR2 is SVGIG (reference sequence). The CDR3 here is CAWSVHAPPYEQYF. In DNA, the CDR3 is TGTGCCTGGAGTGTACACGCACCCCCCTACGAGCAGTACTTC.

This clone was found once. This chain uses TRBV6-1 with TRBJ2-7, with 11 bases that match TRBD1. Germline CDR1 and CDR2: MNHNS and SASEGT. The CDR3 runs to 15 residues. The V gene end was trimmed by 2 bases and the J gene end by 2 bases; junction bases not matched to a gene: 2. The DNA for the CDR3 is TGTGCCAGCAGTGAATGGGGACAGGGGGCCTACGAGCAGTACTTC. It yields the protein CASSEWGQGAYEQYF.

The chain links TRBV5-1 to TRBJ2-3; D perhaps matches TRBD2 (5 bases). This CDR3 has 18 amino acids. Germline-derived CDR1 and CDR2 are SGHRS and YFSETQ. V was pared by 0 bases and J by 2 bases, with 19 bases between. CDR3 protein: CASSLGSGVSGFTDTQYF. The CDR3 DNA sequence: TGCGCCAGCAGCTTGGGTTCCGGGGTTTCAGGTTTCACAGATACGCAGTATTTT.

The chain joins TRBV5-1 to TRBJ2-1, with a possible D match to TRBD2 (6 bases). Germline V gene data show CDR1 as SGHRS and CDR2 as YFSETQ. The V end lost 0 bases, the J end lost 5 bases, and 12 bases lay between the germline ends. CDR3 length: 15 residues. CDR3 loop: CASSLGTSRHNEQFF. In DNA form, the CDR3 reads TGCGCCAGCAGCTTGGGAACTAGCAGGCACAATGAGCAGTTCTTC.

The chain links TRBV4-1 to TRBJ2-1; possibly TRBD2 for D (5 bases). Germline CDR1 and CDR2: MGHRA and YSYEKL. V gave up 3 bases and J gave up 0 bases, with 9 bases separating them. The CDR3 is 15 residues long. The CDR3 DNA is TGCGCCAGCAGCCAGGTGGGGAGCTCCTACAATGAGCAGTTCTTC. Its protein product is CASSQVGSSYNEQFF.

J is TRBJ2-1 and V is TRBV25-1; 9 bases line up with TRBD2. The CDR3 loop spans 12 amino acids. J lost 15 bases, V lost 5 bases, and 8 bases had no gene match. Germline CDR1 MGHDK, CDR2 SYGVNS. The DNA of the CDR3 is TGTGCCAGCAGTTATTGGGCGGGAGGGAGGTTCTTC. Protein sequence: CASSYWAGGRFF.

The DNA of the CDR3 is TGTGCCAGCAGTTCCTCATGGACTTCGGGGCAGTTCTTC. Protein sequence: CASSSSWTSGQFF. The chain uses TRBV28 and TRBJ2-1, with D perhaps TRBD2 (5 bases). Trimming pared 4 bases from V and 12 bases from J, leaving 16 bases between. The CDR3 has 13 residues. Germline CDR1 reads MDHEN; CDR2 reads SYDVKM.

CDR3 sequence reads: CSASLAGATDTQYF. Written as DNA, the CDR3 is TGCAGTGCTAGTCTTGCGGGAGCTACAGATACGCAGTATTTT. J is TRBJ2-3 and V is TRBV20-1; TRBD2 agrees at 7 bases. V shed 3 bases and J 3 bases; nucleotides not matched to a gene: 6. The CDR3 is made up of 14 amino acids. From germline, CDR1 is DFQATT and CDR2 SNEGSKA (reference sequence).

The chain is built from TRBV9 and TRBJ2-1; 11 bases are shared with TRBD2. The germline CDR1 and CDR2 sequences are SGDLS and YYNGEE. The CDR3 covers 17 residues. The V gene end was trimmed by 3 bases and the J gene end by 5 bases; junction bases not matched to a gene: 10. The CDR3 DNA reads TGTGCCAGCAGCGCGCCCACTAGCGGGAGTATCAACAATGAGCAGTTCTTC. Encoded protein: CASSAPTSGSINNEQFF.

This CDR3 is CSVFSGSNTGELFF. In nucleotides, the CDR3 is TGCAGCGTTTTTAGCGGGTCGAACACCGGGGAGCTGTTTTTT. The chain is built from TRBV29-1 and TRBJ2-2, with TRBD2 matching over 7 bases. V was pared by 5 bases and J by 0 bases, with 3 bases of the junction left unmatched. CDR1 is SQVTM and CDR2 is ANQGSEA in the germline V gene. This CDR3 comprises 14 residues.

This sequence joins TRBV10-2 and TRBJ1-2; 8 bases fit TRBD1. Germline CDR1 reads WSHSY; CDR2 reads SAAADI. This CDR3 region has 13 residues. With 7 bases clipped from V and 3 bases from J, the junction kept 4 bases outside the gene matches. As DNA, the CDR3 is TGCGCCAGCAACCAACAGGGGGACTATGGCTACACCTTC. This codes for CASNQQGDYGYTF.

The rearrangement uses TRBV19 and TRBJ1-1; D is unclear. CDR3 size: 12 residues. Germline V lookup: CDR1 LNHDA, CDR2 SQIVND (reference sequence). Trimming took 8 bases from V and 4 from J, leaving 11 bases between them. The CDR3 DNA reads as TGTGCCAGTGGCGGGTGGGGCACTGAAGCTTTCTTT. Its protein is CASGGWGTEAFF. Full variable domain (missing parts from reference TRBV19 and TRBJ1-1): DGGITQSPKYLFRKEGQNVTLSCEQNLNHDAMYWYRQDPGQGLRLIYYSQIVNDFQKGDIAEGYSVSREKKESFPLTVTSAQKNPTAFYLCASGGWGTEAFFGQGTRLTVV.

V usage is TRBV6-6 and J usage is TRBJ2-7, with 8 bases aligning to TRBD1. The V segment lost 0 bases and the J segment 6 bases; nucleotides outside the gene matches: 4. Germline CDR1 is MNHNY and CDR2 is SVGAGI (reference sequence). The CDR3 has 14 residues. The CDR3 here is CASSYSARGLEQYF. CDR3 in DNA: TGTGCCAGCAGTTACTCAGCCAGGGGGCTCGAGCAGTACTTC.

This clone was observed a handful of times. The chain recombines TRBV19 with TRBJ1-5; D is unresolved. Trimming removed 3 bases from V and 5 bases from J, with 8 bases in between. The germline V gene encodes CDR1 LNHDA and CDR2 SQIVND (reference sequence). The length of the CDR3 is 13 residues. CDR3 amino acids: CASSMSGDQPQHF. The CDR3 nucleotides are TGTGCCAGTAGTATGTCCGGTGATCAGCCCCAGCATTTT.

This CDR3 is CASSSVPEKRNGYTF. CDR3 nucleotides: TGTGCCAGCTCATCCGTCCCAGAAAAGAGGAATGGCTACACCTTC. The J gene is TRBJ1-2, the V gene TRBV18; D ambiguous. The length of the CDR3 is 15 residues. Trimming pared 5 bases from V and 6 bases from J, leaving 19 bases between. From germline, CDR1 is KGHSH and CDR2 LQKENI.

Regarding this clone: Germline and junction disagree at one end, which may indicate a read error. The chain carries TRBV19 and TRBJ2-7, with TRBD2 identical over 9 bases. From germline, CDR1 is LNHDA and CDR2 SQIVND (reference sequence). The CDR3 has 15 residues. The CDR3 region has the DNA TGTGCCAGTAGTCCCATAGCGGGAGCCTCCCACGAGCAGTACTTC. Protein: CASSPIAGASHEQYF.

The chain links TRBV5-1 to TRBJ2-3; D not certain. The CDR3 has 13 amino acids. V lost 4 bases to trimming and J lost 2 bases, with 8 bases between them. Germline-derived CDR1 and CDR2 are SGHRS and YFSETQ. Written as DNA, the CDR3 is TGCGCCAGCAGCGCCGACTCCACAGATACGCAGTATTTT. It encodes CASSADSTDTQYF. Using reference TRBV5-1 and TRBJ2-3 for the parts outside the CDR3, the full variable domain is KAGVTQTPRYLIKTRGQQVTLSCSPISGHRSVSWYQQTPGQGLQFLFEYFSETQRNKGNFPGRFSGRQFSNSRSEMNVSTLELGDSALYLCASSADSTDTQYFGPGTRLTVL.

This chain links TRBV6-6 with TRBJ2-5; 9 bases agree with TRBD1. The CDR3 contains 15 residues. With 4 bases clipped from V and 5 bases from J, the junction kept 8 bases outside the gene matches. Germline V CDR1 and CDR2: MNHNY, SVGAGI (reference sequence). The CDR3 is CASSSGTGMLETQYF. CDR3 in DNA: TGTGCCAGCAGTTCCGGGACAGGGATGTTGGAGACCCAGTACTTC.

This clone appeared a few times. Here the CDR3 DNA reads TGTGCCAGCAGTCCCCGGGGGGGTACAGCGGGAACCTACAATGAGCAGTTCTTC. Amino acid sequence: CASSPRGGTAGTYNEQFF. V and J are TRBV6-6 and TRBJ2-1; 8 bases match TRBD2. The germline gives CDR1 MNHNY, CDR2 SVGAGI (reference sequence). V trimming: 5 bases; J trimming: 2 bases; junction bases outside the gene matches: 14. The CDR3 totals 18 residues.

This clone has only one observation. This rearrangement joins TRBV2 to TRBJ2-3; TRBD2 matches at 11 bases. CDR3 length: 16 amino acids. V trimming: 9 bases; J trimming: 3 bases; junction bases outside the gene matches: 11. Per germline, CDR1 SNHLY and CDR2 FYNNEI. This CDR3 reads CARRGLTSGMTDTQYF. The CDR3 DNA follows: TGTGCCAGAAGAGGGTTGACTAGCGGGATGACAGATACGCAGTATTTT. Full variable domain (outside the CDR3, taken from reference TRBV2 and TRBJ2-3): EPEVTQTPSHQVTQMGQEVILRCVPISNHLYFYWYRQILGQKVEFLVSFYNNEISEKSEIFDDQFSVERPDGSNFTLKIRSTKLEDSAMYFCARRGLTSGMTDTQYFGPGTRLTVL.

The chain recombines TRBV6-5 with TRBJ1-5, with 7 positions matching TRBD1. With 3 bases clipped from V and 4 bases from J, the junction kept 9 bases outside the gene matches. The CDR3 spans 16 residues. Per the germline V gene, CDR1 is MNHEY and CDR2 is SVGAGI. The CDR3 DNA reads TGTGCCAGCAGTTATTACAGGACAGGAGGGAATCAGCCCCAGCATTTT. As protein: CASSYYRTGGNQPQHF.

The chain uses TRBV7-2 and TRBJ2-5; D perhaps matches TRBD2 (6 bases). This CDR3 comprises 15 residues. Deletions cut 3 bases from V and 2 bases from J, with 13 bases between. Per germline, CDR1 SGHTA and CDR2 FQGNSA. CDR3 residues: CASSFDGSPQETQYF. The CDR3 DNA follows: TGTGCCAGCAGCTTCGACGGGAGCCCGCAAGAGACCCAGTACTTC.

The V and J genes are TRBV12-5 and TRBJ2-6; D possibly corresponds to TRBD1 (6 bases). The CDR3 spans 14 residues. CDR1 is LGHNT, CDR2 FRNRAP, per germline. Between the trimmed V and J ends, which lost 6 bases and 3 bases, there was a span of 9 bases. The CDR3 here is CASGQGGGANVLTF. The CDR3 coding sequence is TGTGCTAGTGGCCAAGGGGGTGGGGCCAACGTCCTGACTTTC.

The chain combines TRBV7-2 with TRBJ2-3, with 8 bases aligning to TRBD2. CDR3 length: 17 residues. V trimming: 2 bases; J trimming: 7 bases; junction bases outside the gene matches: 14. The germline CDR1 and CDR2 sequences are SGHTA and FQGNSA. The CDR3 bases are TGTGCCAGCAGCTTACCGGTAGCGGGGTCCAGCGGAAATACGCAGTATTTT. Encoded protein: CASSLPVAGSSGNTQYF.

The CDR3 coding sequence is TGTGCCAGCAGCCTCGCGGCGGGCAGTCAGAACTATGGCTACACCTTC. Protein product: CASSLAAGSQNYGYTF. The chain joins TRBV28 to TRBJ1-2; D unclear. The V end lost 6 bases, the J end lost 2 bases, and 19 bases lay between the germline ends. The germline gives CDR1 MDHEN, CDR2 SYDVKM. There are 16 residues in the CDR3.